The 10 T cell receptor beta chains in this list originate from one sample, sequenced in a study of vaccination effects on CD4 cells after COVID-19. The protocol was immunoSEQ multiplex PCR, while the TCRdb copy is restricted to in-frame clones and leaves out a portion. The sample records about 55,000 clones, 70% being singletons. No antigen is known for these receptors. Antigen-specific CD4+ T cell clonotypes were called by their expansion after viral peptide-pool culture in ViraFEST. Subsequent to 10 days of culture, CD4+ T cells were isolated. Each vaccine recipient was nucleocapsid antibody negative and had no prior SARS-CoV-2 infection. Sequenced material: CD4+ T cells from PBMCs cultured with SARS-CoV-2 spike peptides, taken before COVID-19 vaccination. The source of these receptors is a human donor who received a COVID-19 vaccine.

CDR3 sequence (DNA): TGTGCCAGCAGCCTCAGTCAGGGCGGCCTTGAAAAACTGTTTTTT. This gives the protein CASSLSQGGLEKLFF. The chain combines TRBV14 with TRBJ1-4, with a tentative D call TRBD1 (5 bases). Trimming pared 4 bases from V and 7 bases from J, leaving 16 bases between. CDR1 and CDR2 (germline): SGHDN, FVKESK. This CDR3 is built from 15 residues.

The CDR3 DNA sequence: TGCGCCAGCAGCCAAGAGCCAACGACTTCTGGAAACACCATATATTTT. This codes for CASSQEPTTSGNTIYF. The gene calls are TRBV4-1 and TRBJ1-3, with unresolved D. Between the trimmed V and J ends, which lost 0 bases and 1 base, there was a span of 10 bases. CDR1 is MGHRA, CDR2 YSYEKL, per germline. This CDR3 is 16 amino acids long.

The genes are TRBV14 and TRBJ1-2; D remains unclear. V lost 4 bases and J 3 bases, leaving 9 bases between the germline ends. The CDR3 is 13 amino acids. Germline CDR1 reads SGHDN; CDR2 reads FVKESK. The CDR3 region is CASSLITHYGYTF. CDR3 nucleotide sequence: TGTGCCAGCAGCCTTATCACCCACTATGGCTACACCTTC.

This chain joins TRBV4-3 and TRBJ2-1, with TRBD2 matching 16 bases. Germline V gene data show CDR1 as LGHNA and CDR2 as YSLEER. The V segment lost 4 bases and the J segment 1 base; nucleotides outside the gene matches: 4. The CDR3 consists of 18 residues. The CDR3 reads CASSPGLAGGRSYNEQFF. DNA for the CDR3: TGCGCCAGCAGCCCGGGACTAGCGGGGGGGCGGTCCTACAATGAGCAGTTCTTC.

This sequence joins TRBV30 and TRBJ1-6; no clear D gene. The length of the CDR3 is 13 residues. Trimming removed 0 bases from V and 7 bases from J, with 7 bases in between. Germline V CDR1 and CDR2: GTSNPN, SVGIG (reference sequence). CDR3 bases: TGTGCCTGGAGTGTAGGGCCGAATTCACCCCTCCACTTT. Protein product: CAWSVGPNSPLHF.

The chain uses TRBV3-1 (or the pseudogene TRBV3-2) and TRBJ1-2; TRBD1 aligns across 8 bases. The CDR3 loop spans 15 amino acids. V trimming: 4 bases; J trimming: 5 bases; junction bases outside the gene matches: 9. Looked up from germline, CDR1 is LGHDT and CDR2 is YNNKEL (reference sequence). Written as DNA, the CDR3 is TGTGCCAGCAGCCGGGAGGACAGGGAGGGGTATGGCTACACCTTC. This encodes CASSREDREGYGYTF.

The rearrangement links TRBV2 to TRBJ2-5; D not resolved. Germline V gives CDR1 SNHLY, CDR2 FYNNEI. V was shortened by 11 bases and J by 1 base, with 14 bases between the two germline ends. The CDR3 runs 13 residues. The CDR3 nucleotides read TGTGCCCTAATGACACAACTCCAAGAGACCCAGTACTTC. Translating gives CALMTQLQETQYF.

This chain uses TRBV29-1 with TRBJ1-2, with D uncertain. CDR1 is SQVTM and CDR2 is ANQGSEA in the germline V gene. Trimming cost V 2 bases and J 2 bases, with 6 bases left between them. CDR3 size: 12 residues. CDR3 protein: CSVEWGNYGYTF. CDR3 nucleotides: TGCAGCGTTGAATGGGGAAACTATGGCTACACCTTC.

The chain uses TRBV14 and TRBJ1-1; the match to TRBD1 covers 9 bases. This CDR3 is 16 amino acids long. The germline gives CDR1 SGHDN, CDR2 FVKESK. With 5 bases clipped from V and 1 base from J, the junction kept 8 bases outside the gene matches. The CDR3: CASSKTGGVGNTEAFF. The CDR3 DNA sequence: TGTGCCAGCAGCAAGACAGGGGGTGTGGGGAACACTGAAGCTTTCTTT. The variable domain in full, completed from reference TRBV14 and TRBJ1-1, reads EAGVTQFPSHSVIEKGQTVTLRCDPISGHDNLYWYRRVMGKEIKFLLHFVKESKQDESGMPNNRFLAERTGGTYSTLKVQPAELEDSGVYFCASSKTGGVGNTEAFFGQGTRLTVV.

This clone was counted a few times. Here the CDR3 reads CASTLGSTDTQYF. DNA for the CDR3: TGTGCCAGCACCCTGGGTTCCACAGATACGCAGTATTTT. V and J are TRBV2 and TRBJ2-3; D is uncertain. Germline CDR1 and CDR2: SNHLY and FYNNEI. The length of the CDR3 is 13 residues. The V end was cut by 7 bases, the J end by 2 bases, with 10 bases between.